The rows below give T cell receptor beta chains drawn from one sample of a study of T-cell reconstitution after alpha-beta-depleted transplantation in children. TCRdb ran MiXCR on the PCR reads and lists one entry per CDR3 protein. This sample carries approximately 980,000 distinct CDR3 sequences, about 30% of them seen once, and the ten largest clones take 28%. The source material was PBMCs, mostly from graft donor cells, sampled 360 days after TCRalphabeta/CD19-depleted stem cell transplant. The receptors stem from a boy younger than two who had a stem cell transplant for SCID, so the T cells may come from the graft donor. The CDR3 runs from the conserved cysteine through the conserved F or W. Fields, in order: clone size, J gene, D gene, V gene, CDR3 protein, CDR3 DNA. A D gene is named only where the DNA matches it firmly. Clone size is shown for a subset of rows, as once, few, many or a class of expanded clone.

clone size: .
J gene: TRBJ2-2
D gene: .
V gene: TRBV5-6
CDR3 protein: CASSLQWGGNTGELFF
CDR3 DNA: TGTGCCAGCAGCTTGCAATGGGGAGGGAACACCGGGGAGCTGTTTTTT

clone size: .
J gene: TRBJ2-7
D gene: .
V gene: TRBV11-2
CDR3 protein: CASSLARTLTYEQYF
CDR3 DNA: TGTGCCAGCAGCTTAGCCAGGACTCTCACCTACGAGCAGTACTTC

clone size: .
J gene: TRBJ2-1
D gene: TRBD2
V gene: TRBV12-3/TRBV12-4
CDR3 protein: CASSLIGLAGGPFHNEQFF
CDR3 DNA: TGTGCCAGCAGTTTAATTGGCCTAGCGGGGGGGCCTTTCCACAATGAGCAGTTCTTC

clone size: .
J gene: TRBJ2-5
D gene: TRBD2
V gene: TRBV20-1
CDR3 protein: CSADRPQTSGQETQYF
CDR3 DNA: TGCAGTGCTGATCGCCCTCAGACTAGCGGCCAAGAGACCCAGTACTTC

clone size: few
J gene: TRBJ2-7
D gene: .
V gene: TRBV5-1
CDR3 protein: CASSLGHRDLPYEQYF
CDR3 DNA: TGCGCCAGCAGCTTGGGGCACAGGGACCTACCCTACGAGCAGTACTTC

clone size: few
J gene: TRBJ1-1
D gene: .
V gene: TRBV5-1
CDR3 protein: CASSGATGRTEAFF
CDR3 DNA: TGCGCCAGCAGCGGAGCAACAGGGAGGACTGAAGCTTTCTTT

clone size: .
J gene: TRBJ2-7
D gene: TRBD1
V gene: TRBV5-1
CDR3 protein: CASSSGTGGFYEQYF
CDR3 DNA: TGCGCCAGCAGTTCCGGGACAGGGGGCTTCTACGAGCAGTACTTC

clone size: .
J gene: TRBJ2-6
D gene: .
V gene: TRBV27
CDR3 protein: CASSLGGLSGANVLTF
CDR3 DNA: TGTGCCAGCAGTTTAGGAGGACTCTCTGGGGCCAACGTCCTGACTTTC

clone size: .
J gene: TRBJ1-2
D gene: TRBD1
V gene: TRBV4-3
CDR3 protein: CASSQATGWTYGYTF
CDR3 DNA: TGCGCCAGCAGCCAAGCGACAGGGTGGACCTATGGCTACACCTTC

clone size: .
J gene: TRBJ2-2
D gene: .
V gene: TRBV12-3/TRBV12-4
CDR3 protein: CASSQTKGTGYTGELFF
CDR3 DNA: TGTGCCAGCAGCCAGACCAAGGGCACTGGCTACACCGGGGAGCTGTTTTTT

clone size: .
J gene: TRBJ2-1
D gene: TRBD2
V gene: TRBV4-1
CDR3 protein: CASSQDSAGGYNEQFF
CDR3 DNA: TGCGCCAGCAGCCAAGACTCAGCGGGGGGTTACAATGAGCAGTTCTTC

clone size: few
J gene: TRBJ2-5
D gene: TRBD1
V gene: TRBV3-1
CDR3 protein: CASSRQGFETQYF
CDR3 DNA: TGTGCCAGCAGCCGACAGGGGTTTGAGACCCAGTACTTC

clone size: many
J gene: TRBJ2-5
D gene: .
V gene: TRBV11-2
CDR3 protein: CASSLEGLETQYF
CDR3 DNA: TGCGCCAGCAGCTTAGAGGGCCTGGAGACCCAGTACTTC

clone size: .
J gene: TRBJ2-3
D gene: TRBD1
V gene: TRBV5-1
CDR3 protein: CASADRGQSTDTQYF
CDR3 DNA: TGCGCCAGCGCCGACAGGGGCCAGAGCACAGATACGCAGTATTTT

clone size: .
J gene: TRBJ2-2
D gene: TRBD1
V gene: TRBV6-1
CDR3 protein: CASTVTGIFTGELFF
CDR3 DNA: TGTGCCAGCACTGTGACAGGGATCTTCACCGGGGAGCTGTTTTTT

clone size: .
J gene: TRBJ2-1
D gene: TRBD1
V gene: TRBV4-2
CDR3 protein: CASSQRTGVAGRQFF
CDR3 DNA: TGTGCCAGCAGCCAAAGAACAGGGGTCGCGGGTCGGCAGTTCTTC

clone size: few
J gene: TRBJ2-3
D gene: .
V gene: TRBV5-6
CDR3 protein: CASSWSSTDTQYF
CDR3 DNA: TGTGCCAGCAGCTGGTCTTCCACAGATACGCAGTATTTT

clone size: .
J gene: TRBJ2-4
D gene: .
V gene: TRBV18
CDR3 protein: CASSPESGVRAKNIQYF
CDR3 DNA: TGTGCCAGCTCACCAGAGTCAGGGGTACGAGCCAAAAACATTCAGTACTTC

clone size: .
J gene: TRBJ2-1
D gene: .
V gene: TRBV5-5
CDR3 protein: CASSLDGATYNEQFF
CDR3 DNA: TGTGCCAGCAGCTTGGATGGGGCCACCTACAATGAGCAGTTCTTC

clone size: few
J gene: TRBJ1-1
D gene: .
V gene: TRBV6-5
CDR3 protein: CASSYPPNTEAFF
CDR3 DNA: TGTGCCAGCAGTTACCCCCCTAACACTGAAGCTTTCTTT

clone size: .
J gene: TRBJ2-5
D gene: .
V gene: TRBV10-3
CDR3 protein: CAISESPQGRQETQYF
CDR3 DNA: TGTGCCATCAGTGAGTCGCCCCAGGGGCGACAAGAGACCCAGTACTTC

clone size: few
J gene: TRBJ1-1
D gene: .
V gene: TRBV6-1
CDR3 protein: CASTPAGRMNTEAFF
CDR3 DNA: TGTGCCAGCACCCCGGCGGGCAGAATGAACACTGAAGCTTTCTTT

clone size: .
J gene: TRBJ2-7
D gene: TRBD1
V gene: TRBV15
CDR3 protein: CATSSSGQGREQYF
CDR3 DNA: TGTGCCACCAGCAGTTCTGGACAGGGGCGGGAGCAGTACTTC